This TCR beta chain comes out of a study of somatic mutations in cytotoxic T cells in rheumatoid arthritis. Study-wide points: Among approximately 60 patients, 8 showed a largest CD8+ clone that surpassed 20% of CD8+ cells. The study found no significant difference in CD8+ T-cell clonality between rheumatoid arthritis patients and age-matched healthy controls. In rheumatoid arthritis patients, the slight underrepresentation of TRBV07 was not adjusted for multiple comparisons. CD8+ clonality rose with age in rheumatoid arthritis patients, not healthy controls.

The CDR3 length is 14 residues. About this clone: The antigen is unknown.

Some clones are missing from TCRdb's copy, which holds only in-frame ones; the method was immunoSEQ multiplex PCR. The sample yields 10,000 to 13,000 clones, about 69% seen once. Material for sequencing was CD8+ T cells sorted from blood. This clonotype originated in an adult with rheumatoid arthritis. The rearrangement joins TRBV21-1 to TRBJ2-7; the table's D gene call, TRBD1, was not cross checked with the DNA. TRBV21-1 is a recognized pseudogene. CDR3 region: CASSKAQGAYEQYF. Here the CDR3 DNA reads TGTGCCAGCAGCAAAGCCCAGGGGGCCTACGAGCAGTACTTC.